The next 26 T cell receptor beta chains were all read from a single sample in a study of tumor-infiltrating lymphocytes in primary liver carcinoma. Total RNA (roughly 540 ng) served as template for TCR beta cDNA synthesis primed by a constant-region primer. It was through three nested multiplex PCR rounds of slightly modified ARM-PCR that TCR beta libraries arose. Researchers ran the first two PCR rounds for roughly 10 cycles each with TRBV1-TRBV30 forward primers and a C-beta reverse primer. Using its own MiXCR run on the multiplex PCR reads, TCRdb lists one record per CDR3 protein. The sample includes some 32,000 distinct CDR3 sequences, 75% to 85% of them seen just once. The approximately 17-32 mg bulk tissue piece was not sorted before simultaneous RNA and DNA extraction. The sequenced material came from liver tumor tissue from sampling region 5. Stated subset: tumor region T5, tumor centre. These receptors all stem from a man in his forties with primary liver carcinoma and hepatitis B virus infection.

This clonotype was seen a single time. CDR3 sequence reads: CDNSQAASGVSYEQYF. The CDR3 DNA reads as TGTGACAACAGCCAAGCGGCTAGCGGGGTCTCCTACGAGCAGTACTTC. The chain links TRBV4-2 to TRBJ2-7; 9 positions agree with TRBD2. CDR1 and CDR2 from the germline V gene are LGHNA and YNFKEQ. This CDR3 spans 16 amino acids.

About this clonotype: The CDR3 ends on some other residue instead of the conserved phenylalanine or tryptophan, so this is likely a read error. The chain links TRBV6-2 or TRBV6-3 to TRBJ1-1; D not resolved. V was pared by 5 bases and J by 0 bases, with 10 bases between. Germline V CDR1 and CDR2: MNHEY, SVGEGT. The length of the CDR3 is 14 residues. In DNA, the CDR3 is TGTGCCAGCAGTCACCCAGAACTGAACACTGAAGCTTTCTTA. It encodes CASSHPELNTEAFL.

The chain joins TRBV5-4 to TRBJ2-2; 7 nucleotides agree with TRBD2. The germline CDR1 and CDR2 sequences are SGHNT and YYREEE (reference sequence). The J segment lost 9 bases and the V segment lost 0 bases, leaving 14 bases of the junction unmatched. The CDR3 runs to 17 residues. CDR3 region: CASSLVVWEGQGWELFF. DNA of the CDR3: TGTGCCAGCAGCTTGGTGGTATGGGAGGGCCAAGGCTGGGAGCTGTTTTTT.

The chain employs TRBV5-5 and TRBJ1-1, with 9 nucleotides matching TRBD1. The CDR3 contains 16 residues. CDR1 is SGHKS and CDR2 is YYEKEE in the germline V gene (reference sequence). J lost 5 bases, V lost 0 bases, and 8 bases had no gene match. The CDR3 spells CASSLATGTGRTEAFF. As DNA, the CDR3 is TGTGCCAGCAGCTTGGCCACGGGGACAGGGAGAACTGAAGCTTTCTTT.

As regards this clonotype: One end of the junction varies from germline; a read error may be responsible. CDR3 sequence reads: CVSSHGRYTQYF. The CDR3 nucleotides are TGTGTCAGCAGTCATGGACGGTATACGCAGTATTTT. This chain connects TRBV6-1 to TRBJ2-3, with D unresolved. From germline, CDR1 is MNHNS and CDR2 SASEGT. CDR3 size: 12 residues.

V is TRBV12-3 or TRBV12-4 and J is TRBJ2-2; D not resolved. Trimming pared 7 bases from V and 10 bases from J, leaving 16 bases between. This CDR3 contains 13 residues. CDR3 in amino acids: CASNPQLAEELFF. The CDR3 DNA is TGTGCCAGCAACCCCCAGTTAGCCGAGGAGCTGTTTTTT.

This chain uses TRBV11-2 with TRBJ2-1, with a weak D call TRBD2 (5 bases). The germline CDR1 and CDR2 sequences are SGHAT and FQNNGV. This CDR3 contains 14 residues. Trimming removed 9 bases from V and 5 bases from J, with 17 bases in between. CDR3 bases: TGTGCCAGTAGGCCACGGAAGGGAGACAATGAGCAGTTCTTC. It translates to CASRPRKGDNEQFF.

As concerns this clonotype: A much more abundant neighbour one base away suggests this may be a read error. The chain combines TRBV2 with TRBJ1-5, with a possible D match to TRBD1 (5 bases). Germline CDR1 reads SNHLY; CDR2 reads FYNNEI. V was shortened by 1 base and J by 6 bases, with 10 bases between the two germline ends. This CDR3 spans 14 amino acids. In nucleotides, the CDR3 is TGTGCCAGCAGTGAAGATTCCCAGGGTCAGCCCCAGCATTTT. This encodes CASSEDSQGQPQHF.

Remarks on this clonotype: A read error may be the cause here, since a much bigger clone is one base away. V usage is TRBV6-5 and J usage is TRBJ1-2; D call uncertain. The CDR3 totals 13 residues. CDR1 is MNHEY, CDR2 SVGAGI, per germline. DNA for the CDR3: TGTGCCAGCAGATATGACAAGGGAAGAGGCTGCACCTTC. Translated, it gives CASRYDKGRGCTF.

This clonotype was counted many times. The CDR3 bases are TGTGCCAGTAAGGAAAAGGGCAAGAACACTGAAGCTTTCTTT. It yields the protein CASKEKGKNTEAFF. V usage is TRBV19 and J usage is TRBJ1-1; D not certain. This CDR3 contains 14 residues. Germline values: CDR1 LNHDA, CDR2 SQIVND (reference sequence). The V and J ends lost 7 bases and 1 base respectively, with 13 bases between them.

On this clonotype: Possible read error: a much larger clone is one base away. The J gene is TRBJ2-1, the V gene TRBV6-6; TRBD1 matches 10 bases. Germline trimming cut 0 bases from V and 4 bases from J; bases unmatched to any gene: 3. The CDR3 runs to 16 residues. Germline V lookup: CDR1 MNHNY, CDR2 SVGAGI (reference sequence). The CDR3 coding sequence is TGTGCCAGCAGTTACTCACTGGGACAGGGGTACAATGAGCAGTTCTTC. It encodes CASSYSLGQGYNEQFF.

The chain recombines TRBV6-6 with TRBJ2-5, with a tentative D call TRBD1 (6 bases). V shed 5 bases and J shed 1 base, with 17 bases lying between them. Germline lookup yields CDR1 MNHNY and CDR2 SVGAGI (reference sequence). The CDR3 runs 16 residues. CDR3 nucleotide sequence: TGTGCCAGCAGTACCCCAGGGGTGCCGCCCCAAGAGACCCAGTACTTC. Protein sequence: CASSTPGVPPQETQYF.

Concerning this clonotype itself: Given the absence of the conserved phenylalanine or tryptophan at the CDR3 end, a read error is likely. J is TRBJ1-2 and V is TRBV12-3 or TRBV12-4; possible D gene TRBD1, 6 bases. This CDR3 has 15 residues. V gave up 1 base and J gave up 4 bases, with 13 bases separating them. DNA for the CDR3: TGTGCCAGCAGTTTAGGGGGGGGGCCCGCCTATGGCTACACCTCC. Its protein is CASSLGGGPAYGYTS.

A note on this clonotype: The junction departs from germline at one end; a sequencing error may be responsible. The chain is built from TRBV11-2 and TRBJ2-3, with TRBD1 as a possible D gene (6 bases). There are 15 residues in the CDR3. The germline CDR1 and CDR2 sequences are SGHAT and FQNNGV. The CDR3 reads CANSMLQGRPDMQYF. CDR3 bases: TGTGCCAACAGCATGTTACAGGGTCGGCCAGATATGCAGTATTTT.

In this sample, this clonotype turned up once. At one of its ends the junction is not consistent with the germline gene, which may arise from a read error. The chain combines TRBV10-3 with TRBJ2-1; 16 nucleotides align to TRBD2. The germline gives CDR1 ENHRY, CDR2 SYGVKD. This CDR3 spans 19 amino acids. The CDR3 is CATILGLAGGPSSYNEQFF. CDR3 coding DNA: TGTGCCACCATCCTGGGACTAGCGGGAGGGCCGAGCTCCTACAATGAGCAGTTCTTT.

On this clonotype: This may be a read error, as it is one base from a much larger clone. This sequence joins TRBV5-1 and TRBJ2-1; 7 bases align to TRBD2. Trimming cost V 0 bases and J 10 bases; bases outside gene matches: 13. The CDR3 has 16 amino acids. Germline V gene lookup returns CDR1 SGHRS and CDR2 YFSETQ. The CDR3, as DNA: TGCGCCAGCAGCTTGGGGGGAGGGCAGGGACTCACGGAGCAGTTCTTC. Translation gives CASSLGGGQGLTEQFF.

As to this clonotype: Likely a read error: the CDR3 ends without its conserved phenylalanine or tryptophan. The chain is built from TRBV10-3 and TRBJ2-7; D is ambiguous. CDR1 and CDR2 from the germline V gene are ENHRY and SYGVKD. The CDR3 runs to 15 residues. The V end was cut by 5 bases, the J end by 0 bases, with 14 bases between. The CDR3 DNA is TGTGCCATCAGTAAGGACGGAAACTTCTCCTACGAGCAGTACTCC. This translates into CAISKDGNFSYEQYS.

About this clonotype itself: The missing conserved phenylalanine or tryptophan at the end of this CDR3 makes a read error likely. V and J are TRBV4-2 and TRBJ2-3; 9 nucleotides line up with TRBD2. Germline lookup yields CDR1 LGHNA and CDR2 YNFKEQ. The CDR3 is 14 amino acids. This chain's CDR3 is CASSQETSGDTQYL. CDR3 nucleotides: TGTGCCAGTAGCCAAGAGACTAGCGGAGATACGCAGTATTTA.

This clonotype was recorded only once. Sequence at one end of the junction differs from germline and may be a read error. This chain joins TRBV11-2 and TRBJ1-2; 7 nucleotides agree with TRBD1. CDR1 and CDR2 from the germline V gene are SGHAT and FQNNGV. The CDR3 loop spans 15 amino acids. CDR3 bases: TGTGTCAGCAGCTTGGCTCCAGGGGGGCTGGCTGGCTACATCTTC. Protein: CVSSLAPGGLAGYIF.

The V and J genes are TRBV11-2 and TRBJ2-1; D gene uncertain. This CDR3 has 19 amino acids. Germline lookup yields CDR1 SGHAT and CDR2 FQNNGV. The germline V and J ends were trimmed by 0 bases and 10 bases, with 28 bases remaining between them. DNA of the CDR3: TGTGCCAGCAGCTTAGATGGGCGATTCAGCGTGACCCTTTACGACGAGCAGTTCTTC. It is translated as CASSLDGRFSVTLYDEQFF.

A note on this clonotype: Its ends do not fully match the called genes, so a read error is possible. CDR3: CASSLGQEANYEQYF. The CDR3 DNA sequence: TGTGCCAGCAGTTTAGGGCAGGAGGCCAACTACGAACAGTACTTC. This chain joins TRBV12-3 or TRBV12-4 and TRBJ2-7, with D tentatively TRBD2 (5 bases). This CDR3 is 15 amino acids long.

The sample holds one count of this clonotype. Germline is not matched at one junction end, which may reflect a read error. The rearrangement uses TRBV6-6 and TRBJ2-7, with TRBD1 matching 8 bases. The V gene's germline CDR1 is MNHNY and CDR2 SVGAGI (reference sequence). The CDR3 extends over 16 amino acids. Here the CDR3 reads CDSSKTGQAFSYEQYF. Written as DNA, the CDR3 is TGTGACAGCAGCAAAACGGGACAGGCGTTCTCCTACGAACAGTACTTC.

This chain connects TRBV10-2 to TRBJ2-2, with 14 bases matching TRBD2. The ends lost 2 bases at V and 13 bases at J; junction bases unmatched: 15. The CDR3 sequence is 18 residues long. Germline V gives CDR1 WSHSY, CDR2 SAAADI. This CDR3 reads CASSEAKGLAGDTVGLFF. The CDR3 region has the DNA TGCGCCAGCAGTGAGGCTAAGGGACTAGCGGGGGACACCGTGGGGCTGTTTTTT.

Judged by abundance, this clonotype is medium-sized. The gene calls are TRBV5-1 and TRBJ2-2; the D call may be TRBD1 or TRBD2 (6 bases each). The ends were cut back, 8 bases at V and 1 base at J, with 12 bases in the middle. Germline CDR1 and CDR2: SGHRS and YFSETQ. The CDR3 covers 14 residues. The CDR3 loop is CASKRGENTGELFF. The CDR3 nucleotides read TGCGCCAGTAAAAGGGGGGAGAACACCGGGGAGCTGTTTTTT.

The table lists this clonotype with a few counts. One end of the junction does not line up with germline, which may come from a read error. This chain connects TRBV11-3 to TRBJ2-1, with D unclear. The CDR3 spans 13 residues. CDR1 and CDR2 from the germline V gene are SGHNT and YENEEA. The CDR3 bases are TGTGTCAGCAGCTTAAGGCCTGTGAATGAACAGTTCTTC. Protein product: CVSSLRPVNEQFF.

This clonotype was detected only a few times. J is TRBJ1-1 and V is TRBV4-2; 8 bases map to TRBD1. The CDR3 extends over 15 amino acids. Germline V CDR1 and CDR2: LGHNA, YNFKEQ. With V trimmed by 5 bases and J by 1 base, 6 bases remained unmatched. The CDR3 nucleotides are TGTGCCAGCAGCTGGATGGACAGGGAGAACACTGAAGCTTTCTTT. The encoded protein is CASSWMDRENTEAFF.